The TCR beta chain under discussion was sequenced for a study of blood T cells in healthy people across ages. Study-level information: Template switching caught about one barcoded beta molecule for each two T cells.

PCR was performed a second time for about 7 to 11 cycles using a sample-barcoded 5' primer and a J-beta primer mix. Tagging of each cDNA molecule was performed by a template-switch adaptor with 12 random nucleotides. TCRdb passed the 5' RACE reads through MiXCR, listing each CDR3 protein once. Of about 640,000 distinct CDR3 sequences listed, under 30% are singletons. Germline assignment: CDR1 SGHTA and CDR2 FQGNSA. The V gene lost 1 base and the J gene lost 0 bases, with 15 bases spanning the gap. The CDR3 runs to 17 residues. Whole-study findings and limits: Older age coincided with a roughly linear decline in TCR beta diversity per million T cells. Samples with more naive T cells showed higher observed beta diversity.

This clonotype showed up many times. Its antigen is not identified. The chain couples TRBV7-2 to TRBJ1-1; D is undetermined. Sequenced: blood. The clonotype was recovered from a woman older than 75 in good health. CDR3 sequence: CASSLEYRWRLNTEAFF. The CDR3 nucleotides are TGTGCCAGCAGCTTAGAGTATAGGTGGCGGTTGAACACTGAAGCTTTCTTT. Filled out from reference TRBV7-2 and TRBJ1-1, the complete variable domain reads GAGVSQSPSNKVTEKGKDVELRCDPISGHTALYWYRQSLGQGLEFLIYFQGNSAPDKSGLPSDRFSAERTGGSVSTLTIQRTQQEDSAVYLCASSLEYRWRLNTEAFFGQGTRLTVV.